These T cell receptor beta chains were read from a single sample in a study of T-cell memory formation after mild COVID-19. TCRdb processed the 5' RACE reads anew with MiXCR; each CDR3 protein has one entry. The sample holds more than 35,000 distinct CDR3 sequences, more than 9% seen once. The sample was PBMCs or a T cell subset sorted from them (not recorded which). The receptors were sampled from an adult woman who had mild COVID-19 (a few samples of this study predate the infection). Cell type and time point are not known. The CDR3 runs from the conserved cysteine through the conserved F or W. D genes are given only for firm matches. Size values are once, few and many counts, or a class for expanded clones, and some rows have none.

clone size,V gene,J gene,D gene,CDR3 DNA,CDR3 protein
NA,TRBV7-6,TRBJ2-5,TRBD1,TGTGCCAGCAGCTCGGGGGACAGGTTGGAAGAGACCCAGTACTTC,CASSSGDRLEETQYF
few,TRBV19,TRBJ2-4,NA,TGTGCCAGTAGTATAGTCACAGGGAACATTCAGTACTTC,CASSIVTGNIQYF
many,TRBV30,TRBJ1-5,TRBD1,TGTGCCTGGAGGCAGGGGGATCAGCCCCAGCATTTT,CAWRQGDQPQHF
NA,TRBV7-9,TRBJ2-4,NA,TGTGCCAGCAGCCGTAAGGACGGAAACATTCAGTACTTC,CASSRKDGNIQYF
many,TRBV7-2,TRBJ2-1,NA,TGTGCCAGCAGCTTAGCGTTCCGTGGGTTCTCCTACAATGAGCAGTTCTTC,CASSLAFRGFSYNEQFF
NA,TRBV20-1,TRBJ1-2,NA,TGCAGTGCTAGCTGGGGAGATGGCTACACCTTC,CSASWGDGYTF
once,TRBV18,TRBJ1-1,NA,TGTGCCAGCTCACCACCAATGCCCTCGAACACTGAAGCTTTCTTT,CASSPPMPSNTEAFF
few,TRBV13,TRBJ2-2,NA,TGTGCCAGCAGCTCCCCCCTGGGTTACACCGGGGAGCTGTTTTTT,CASSSPLGYTGELFF
few,TRBV2,TRBJ2-7,NA,TGTGCCAGCAAGAGGGAATACGGCCCCTACGAGCAGTACTTC,CASKREYGPYEQYF
many,TRBV20-1,TRBJ2-5,NA,TGCAGTGCGCCTTACCCAGCGGCAGAGACCCAGTACTTC,CSAPYPAAETQYF
NA,TRBV25-1,TRBJ2-7,TRBD2,TGTGCCAGCAGTGCCGGGACTAGCGGGCCTTCCTACGAGCAGTACTTC,CASSAGTSGPSYEQYF
many,TRBV6-5,TRBJ2-1,TRBD1,TGTGCCAGCAGTTACACGGGGGACAGGGGATCCAATGAGCAGTTCTTC,CASSYTGDRGSNEQFF
NA,TRBV6-6,TRBJ2-5,NA,TGTGCCAGCAGGGACAGAGGGAAAGAGACCCAGTACTTC,CASRDRGKETQYF
many,TRBV5-1,TRBJ1-1,NA,TGCGCCAGCAGCTTGAGCGGGACACGGGAAGCTTTCTTT,CASSLSGTREAFF
few,TRBV7-2,TRBJ2-2,NA,TGTGCCAGCAGCCTCCGGGGCACCGGGGAGCTGTTTTTT,CASSLRGTGELFF
NA,TRBV7-6,TRBJ1-1,NA,TGTGCCAGCAGCTTGGGTGAGAACACTGAAGCTTTCTTT,CASSLGENTEAFF
NA,TRBV4-1,TRBJ1-2,NA,TGCGCCAGCAGCCAAGATTGGGCAGGCAGCTATGGCTACACCTTC,CASSQDWAGSYGYTF
many,TRBV6-6,TRBJ2-7,NA,TGTGCCAGCAGTTACTCGCAGGGCTCCTACGAGCAGTACTTC,CASSYSQGSYEQYF
NA,TRBV5-8,TRBJ2-2,TRBD1,TGTGCCAGCAGCCCCGGACAGGGTTGGGCCGGGGAGCTGTTTTTT,CASSPGQGWAGELFF
few,TRBV7-8,TRBJ1-1,NA,TGTGCCAGCAGCTTAACGACCCAGGCGAACACTGAAGCTTTCTTT,CASSLTTQANTEAFF
many,TRBV12-5,TRBJ2-1,NA,TGTGCTAGTGGTCCCCGGGGGTTGGGGTCCTACAATGAGCAGTTCTTC,CASGPRGLGSYNEQFF
NA,TRBV5-6,TRBJ1-1,NA,TGTGCCAGCAGCTCACTTGTGACTGAAGCTTTCTTT,CASSSLVTEAFF
many,TRBV12-3/TRBV12-4,TRBJ2-5,NA,TGTGCCAGCAGGCCCTCGGGCGGGGGCTCTCAAGAGACCCAGTACTTC,CASRPSGGGSQETQYF
NA,TRBV29-1,TRBJ2-7,TRBD1,TGCAGCGTTGAGGACAGGGTCGAGCAGTACTTC,CSVEDRVEQYF
NA,TRBV18,TRBJ2-6,NA,TGTGCCAGCTCACCACCCCGGGGAGGAGGTGGGGCCAACGTCCTGACTTTC,CASSPPRGGGGANVLTF
few,TRBV6-2/TRBV6-3,TRBJ2-4,TRBD1,TGTGCCAGCAGCCCCGGGACAGGGACCAAAAACATTCAGTACTTC,CASSPGTGTKNIQYF
NA,TRBV30,TRBJ1-1,NA,TGTGCCTGGAGTGAGGCCAGTCACACTGAAGCTTTCTTT,CAWSEASHTEAFF
NA,TRBV29-1,TRBJ2-7,TRBD1,TGCAGCGGGAGACAGGGGAACTACGAGCAGTACTTC,CSGRQGNYEQYF
few,TRBV15,TRBJ1-5,TRBD1,TGTGCCACCAGCAACGAGTGGCGAGGGGGCGGTCGGGGCAATCAGCCCCAGCATTTT,CATSNEWRGGGRGNQPQHF
NA,TRBV4-3,TRBJ2-7,NA,TGCGCCAGCAGCCAAGATCAATCAGGCAGGTACGAGCAGTACTTC,CASSQDQSGRYEQYF
NA,TRBV6-1,TRBJ2-5,TRBD1,TGTGCCAGCAGGGGGGACAGTCAAAAAGAGACCCAGTACTTC,CASRGDSQKETQYF
many,TRBV12-5,TRBJ2-3,NA,TGTGCTAGTGGTTTGGTACGTGGGTCCATAACGACGGCTAGCCGAAGCACAGATACGCAGTATTTT,CASGLVRGSITTASRSTDTQYF
NA,TRBV6-5,TRBJ2-6,NA,TGTGCCAGCAGGGGGACCTCTGGGGCCAACGTCCTGACTTTC,CASRGTSGANVLTF
many,TRBV4-1,TRBJ2-7,TRBD1,TGCGCCAGCAGCCTCCAGCAGCAGGGGGAACTCTACGAGCAGTACTTC,CASSLQQQGELYEQYF
few,TRBV7-3,TRBJ2-3,TRBD1,TGTGCCAGCAGGGGACAGGGAAGCACAGATACGCAGTATTTT,CASRGQGSTDTQYF
few,TRBV6-5,TRBJ1-4,NA,TGTGCCAGCAGTTACGCTTGGGGAGGTGAAAAACTGTTTTTT,CASSYAWGGEKLFF
NA,TRBV7-8,TRBJ2-1,NA,TGTGCCAGCAGCCCCAAAGGCGGGATTTACAATGAGCAGTTCTTC,CASSPKGGIYNEQFF
many,TRBV12-3/TRBV12-4,TRBJ2-5,NA,TGTGCCAGCAGTTTGGGTCAGCGAGAGACCCAGTACTTC,CASSLGQRETQYF
many,TRBV6-5,TRBJ2-7,TRBD2,TGTGCCAGCAGAACCCAAGGAAGTCTAGCGGGAGCGTACGAGCAGTACTTC,CASRTQGSLAGAYEQYF